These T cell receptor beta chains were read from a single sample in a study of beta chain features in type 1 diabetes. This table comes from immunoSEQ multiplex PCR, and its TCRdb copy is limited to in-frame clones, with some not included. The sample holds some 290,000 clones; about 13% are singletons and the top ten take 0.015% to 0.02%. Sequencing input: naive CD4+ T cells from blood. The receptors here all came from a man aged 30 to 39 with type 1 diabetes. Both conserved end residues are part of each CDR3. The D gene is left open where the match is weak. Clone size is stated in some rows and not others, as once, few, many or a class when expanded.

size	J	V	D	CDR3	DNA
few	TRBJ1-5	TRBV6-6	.	CASSYSLQPQHF	TGTGCCAGCAGTTACTCACTTCAGCCCCAGCATTTT
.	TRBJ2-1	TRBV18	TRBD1	CASSPRTGGYNEQFF	TGTGCCAGCTCACCTCGGACAGGGGGCTACAATGAGCAGTTCTTC
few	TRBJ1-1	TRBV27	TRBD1	CASTGQGAAEAFF	TGTGCCAGCACGGGACAGGGGGCGGCTGAAGCTTTCTTT
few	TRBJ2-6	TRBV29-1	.	CSVAVGSSGANVLTF	TGCAGCGTTGCTGTCGGGAGCTCTGGGGCCAACGTCCTGACTTTC
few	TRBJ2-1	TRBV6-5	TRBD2	CASSYSGVAGYNEQFF	TGTGCCAGCAGTTACTCGGGGGTAGCGGGATACAATGAGCAGTTCTTC
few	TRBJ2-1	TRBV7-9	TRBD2	CASSSGTSQFF	TGTGCCAGCAGCTCCGGGACTAGCCAGTTCTTC
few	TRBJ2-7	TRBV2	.	CASAGGQTLAYEQYF	TGTGCCAGCGCTGGGGGACAGACACTAGCTTACGAGCAGTACTTC
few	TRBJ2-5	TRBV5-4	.	CASSLDSSPEYF	TGTGCCAGCAGCTTGGACTCGTCCCCCGAGTACTTC
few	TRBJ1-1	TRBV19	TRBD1	CASARTGGDTEAFF	TGTGCCAGTGCCCGGACAGGGGGGGACACTGAAGCTTTCTTT
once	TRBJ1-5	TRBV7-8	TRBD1	CASSGWGQGGQPQHF	TGTGCCAGCAGCGGATGGGGACAGGGAGGTCAGCCCCAGCATTTT
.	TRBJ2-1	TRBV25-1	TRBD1	CASSETYRGWDEQFF	TGTGCCAGCAGTGAAACATACAGGGGTTGGGATGAGCAGTTCTTC
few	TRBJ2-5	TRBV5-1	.	CASSLGLPEETQYF	TGCGCCAGCAGCTTGGGACTACCCGAAGAGACCCAGTACTTC
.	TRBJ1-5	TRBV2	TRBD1	CASSDRTGLNQPQHF	TGTGCCAGCAGCGACCGGACAGGGTTGAATCAGCCCCAGCATTTT
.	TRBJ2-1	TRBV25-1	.	CASSERRASYNEQFF	TGTGCCAGCAGTGAGAGGAGGGCGTCCTACAATGAGCAGTTCTTC
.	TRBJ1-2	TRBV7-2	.	CASSLEGRSGGGYTF	TGTGCCAGCAGCTTAGAGGGGAGGAGCGGTGGTGGCTACACCTTC
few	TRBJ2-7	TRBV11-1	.	CASSLGLTKSGEQYF	TGTGCCAGCAGCTTAGGACTAACCAAATCGGGCGAGCAGTACTTC
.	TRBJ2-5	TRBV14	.	CASSQGRIMETQYF	TGTGCCAGCAGCCAAGGTAGAATTATGGAGACCCAGTACTTC
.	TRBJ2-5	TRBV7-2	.	CASSLVGGTSLETQYF	TGTGCCAGCAGCTTAGTGGGCGGGACCTCACTGGAGACCCAGTACTTC
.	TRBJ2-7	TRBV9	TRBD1	CASSEMGQGGEQYF	TGTGCCAGCAGCGAGATGGGACAGGGAGGCGAGCAGTACTTC
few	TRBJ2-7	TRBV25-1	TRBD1	CASSRQGSYEQYF	TGTGCCAGCAGTCGACAGGGGTCCTACGAGCAGTACTTC
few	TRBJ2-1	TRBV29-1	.	CSGRTASNEQFF	TGCAGCGGACGGACAGCTTCCAATGAGCAGTTCTTC
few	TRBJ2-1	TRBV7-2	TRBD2	CASSLVGTSNNEQFF	TGTGCCAGCAGCTTAGTAGGGACTAGCAACAATGAGCAGTTCTTC
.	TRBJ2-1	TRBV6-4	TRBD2	CASSGGTSGIQFF	TGTGCCAGCAGTGGCGGGACTAGCGGGATACAGTTCTTC
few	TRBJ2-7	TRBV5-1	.	CASSLYFGVVNEQYF	TGCGCCAGCAGCTTGTATTTCGGTGTGGTCAACGAGCAGTACTTC
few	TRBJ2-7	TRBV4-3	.	CASSQDYPQSYEQYF	TGCGCCAGCAGCCAAGATTACCCACAGTCCTACGAGCAGTACTTC
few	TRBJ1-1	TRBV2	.	CASSNREIAEAFF	TGTGCCAGCAGCAACAGGGAAATCGCTGAAGCTTTCTTT
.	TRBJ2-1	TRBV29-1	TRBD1	CSVVGQGVGNEQFF	TGCAGCGTCGTTGGACAGGGGGTGGGCAATGAGCAGTTCTTC
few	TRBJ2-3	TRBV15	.	CATSRDPGDSSGPPTDTQYF	TGTGCCACCAGCAGAGACCCAGGGGACTCTAGCGGACCGCCCACAGATACGCAGTATTTT
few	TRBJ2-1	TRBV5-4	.	CASSYDRPNEQFF	TGTGCCAGCAGCTACGACAGGCCCAATGAGCAGTTCTTC
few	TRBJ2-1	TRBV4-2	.	CASSTPSYNEQFF	TGTGCCAGCAGCACACCCTCCTACAATGAGCAGTTCTTC
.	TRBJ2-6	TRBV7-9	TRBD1	CASSTTGSGANVLTF	TGTGCCAGCAGCACGACAGGGTCTGGGGCCAACGTCCTGACTTTC
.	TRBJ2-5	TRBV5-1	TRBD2	CASSLGTSGTQETQYF	TGCGCCAGCAGCTTGGGGACTAGCGGGACTCAAGAGACCCAGTACTTC
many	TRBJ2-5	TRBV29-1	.	CSVESRRQETQYF	TGCAGCGTTGAAAGTCGTCGCCAGGAGACCCAGTACTTC
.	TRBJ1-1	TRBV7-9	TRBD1	CASSSTGQGFSEAFF	TGTGCCAGCAGCAGTACCGGACAGGGGTTCTCTGAAGCTTTCTTT
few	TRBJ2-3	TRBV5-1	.	CASSLDTTPDTQYF	TGCGCCAGCAGCTTGGATACAACACCAGATACGCAGTATTTT
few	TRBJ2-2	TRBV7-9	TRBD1	CASSRQGDTGELFF	TGTGCCAGCAGCCGACAGGGGGACACCGGGGAGCTGTTTTTT
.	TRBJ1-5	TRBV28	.	CASSSPQGNQPQHF	TGTGCCAGCAGTTCTCCGCAGGGCAATCAGCCCCAGCATTTT
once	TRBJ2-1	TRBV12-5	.	CASGLTYNEQFF	TGTGCTAGTGGCTTAACCTACAATGAGCAGTTCTTC
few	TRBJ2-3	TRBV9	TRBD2	CASSHSSSGTSGRASADTQYF	TGTGCCAGCAGCCACTCTTCATCCGGGACTAGCGGGAGGGCTTCCGCAGATACGCAGTATTTT
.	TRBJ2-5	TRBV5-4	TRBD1	CASSLQGNGETQYF	TGTGCCAGCAGCCTACAGGGGAATGGAGAGACCCAGTACTTC
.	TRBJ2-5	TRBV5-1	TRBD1	CASSGQGPFQETQYF	TGCGCCAGCAGCGGACAGGGGCCTTTCCAAGAGACCCAGTACTTC